A selection of T cell receptor beta chains follows, all from one sample in a study of beta chain features in type 1 diabetes. The data were produced by immunoSEQ multiplex PCR, yet TCRdb's version contains in-frame clones alone and is incomplete. The repertoire holds some 16,000 clones, with roughly four fifths as singletons. The sample consisted of stem cell memory CD4+ T cells from blood. The receptor set was obtained from a woman younger than 30 with type 1 diabetes. CDR3s include the opening cysteine and the closing phenylalanine or tryptophan. D genes are given only for firm matches. Clone size is stated in some rows and not others, as once, few, many or a class when expanded.

TRBJ2-1 | - | TRBV7-8 | TRBD2 | TGTGCCAGCAGCTTCCCCGGGCGGGAGGGAAACACGAATGAGCAGTTCTTC | CASSFPGREGNTNEQFF
TRBJ2-1 | - | TRBV30 | TRBD2 | TGTGCCTGGTCAGCGGGAGTACCCAATGAGCAGTTCTTC | CAWSAGVPNEQFF
TRBJ2-7 | - | TRBV13 | TRBD2 | TGTGCCAGCAGCTTCTTCCGGGAGGCCTCCTACGAGCAGTACTTC | CASSFFREASYEQYF
TRBJ2-5 | few | TRBV27 | - | TGTGCCAGCAGTTTGTTAGGGGCTGAGACCCAGTACTTC | CASSLLGAETQYF
TRBJ2-1 | - | TRBV7-2 | TRBD2 | TGTGCCAGCAGCCTCACCTTAGCGGGAGGGCAGTTCTTC | CASSLTLAGGQFF
TRBJ2-3 | few | TRBV6-5 | - | TGTGCCAGCAGTTACGATTACAGGACAGATACGCAGTATTTT | CASSYDYRTDTQYF
TRBJ1-4 | - | TRBV6-1 | TRBD1 | TGTGCCAGCAGGGGGGACAGACGTGAAAAACTGTTTTTT | CASRGDRREKLFF
TRBJ1-1 | - | TRBV19 | - | TGTGCCAGTAGCCAGCGGGTGACTGAAGCTTTCTTT | CASSQRVTEAFF
TRBJ2-2 | - | TRBV11-2 | - | TGTGCCAGCAGCCAAACATACACCGGGGAGCTGTTTTTT | CASSQTYTGELFF
TRBJ2-5 | - | TRBV5-1 | TRBD1 | TGCGCCAGCAGCACAGGGGCGGAAGAGACCCAGTACTTC | CASSTGAEETQYF
TRBJ1-1 | - | TRBV4-1 | - | TGCGCCAGCAGCCTCAGAGGGATGAACACTGAAGCTTTCTTT | CASSLRGMNTEAFF
TRBJ1-1 | - | TRBV29-1 | TRBD1 | TGCAGCGTTGCAATACAATCCGGGACAGGGCGGGCTTTCTTT | CSVAIQSGTGRAFF
TRBJ2-1 | - | TRBV7-2 | - | TGTGCCAGCAGCCCTTTCCATGAGCAGTTCTTC | CASSPFHEQFF
TRBJ1-2 | - | TRBV5-6 | - | TGTGCCAGCAGCTCCTACGACAGGAAGAACTATGGCTACACCTTC | CASSSYDRKNYGYTF
TRBJ2-1 | - | TRBV9 | TRBD2 | TGTGCCAGCAGCGTGGGACTAGCGGGAGGAAATGACAATGAGCAGTTCTTC | CASSVGLAGGNDNEQFF
TRBJ2-5 | - | TRBV12-5 | - | TGTGCTAGTGGTTTGGGTGCCCGAAGCGGACAGGAGACCCAGTACTTC | CASGLGARSGQETQYF
TRBJ2-3 | - | TRBV6-1 | - | TGTGCCAGCAGACAAGTGACAGATACGCAGTATTTT | CASRQVTDTQYF
TRBJ2-5 | - | TRBV29-1 | - | TGCAGCGGGAGGCGGGGTCCAGAGACCCAGTACTTC | CSGRRGPETQYF
TRBJ1-1 | - | TRBV28 | - | TGTGCCAGCAGTTTCCGGAGATTGAACACTGAAGCTTTCTTT | CASSFRRLNTEAFF
TRBJ2-3 | - | TRBV23-1 | - | TGCGCCAGCAGCCCCCCGCGGGCCGCCAGCGAAAATACGCAGTATTTT | CASSPPRAASENTQYF
TRBJ2-5 | - | TRBV5-6 | TRBD2 | TGTGCCACCCCCTGGGGGGGCTGCGGGAGGGCTCCACGGGAGACCCAGTACTTC | CATPWGGCGRAPRETQYF
TRBJ2-7 | - | TRBV11-1 | TRBD1 | TGCGCCAGCAGCTTACCGGGACAGGTCACTCCGTACTTC | CASSLPGQVTPYF
TRBJ2-7 | - | TRBV14 | TRBD2 | TGTGCCAGCAGCCAGGGACTAGGTTGGGGCGAGCAGTACTTC | CASSQGLGWGEQYF
TRBJ2-2 | - | TRBV30 | TRBD1 | TGTGCCTGGACGAGGACAGGGACGAGCGGGGAGCTGTTTTTT | CAWTRTGTSGELFF
TRBJ2-1 | - | TRBV11-2 | TRBD2 | TGTGCCAGCAGCTTAGTACTAGCGGGAGGGCATGAGCAGTTCTTC | CASSLVLAGGHEQFF
TRBJ1-1 | - | TRBV18 | TRBD1 | TGTGCCAGCTCACCAGGGGCCCAAACAGGGGTGGTTACTGAAGCTTTCTTT | CASSPGAQTGVVTEAFF
TRBJ2-1 | - | TRBV28 | - | TGTGCCAGCAGTCTGAGAACAGGGTTCAGGAGAAAAAGCTCCTACAATGAGCAGTTCTTC | CASSLRTGFRRKSSYNEQFF
TRBJ1-2 | - | TRBV27 | TRBD1 | TGTGCCAGCAGTCCCCGGACAGGGGAGGCCTATGGCTACACCTTC | CASSPRTGEAYGYTF
TRBJ2-3 | - | TRBV20-1 | - | TGCAGTGCTTACACAGATACGCAGTATTTT | CSAYTDTQYF
TRBJ1-6 | - | TRBV2 | TRBD1 | TGTGCCAGCAGTGGGAGGACAGGGGGCCTCTCCTATAATTCACCCCTCCACTTT | CASSGRTGGLSYNSPLHF
TRBJ2-1 | - | TRBV7-3 | - | TGTGCCAGCAGCCCGATGGAGGGCCCCTACAATGAGCAGTTCTTC | CASSPMEGPYNEQFF
TRBJ2-5 | once | TRBV5-1 | TRBD2 | TGCGCCAGCAGCTTGGCCCGGACTAGCGGAGAGACCCAGTACTTC | CASSLARTSGETQYF
TRBJ2-3 | - | TRBV11-2 | - | TGTGCCAGCAGCCAGGAGGGACCCGCCGGGATAACGCAGTATTTT | CASSQEGPAGITQYF
TRBJ2-5 | - | TRBV30 | TRBD2 | TGTGCCTGGACCGGACTAGCACAAGAGACCCAGTACTTC | CAWTGLAQETQYF
TRBJ2-4 | - | TRBV4-1 | - | TGCGCCAGCAGCTCCCGACAGAGACAAAACATTCAGTACTTC | CASSSRQRQNIQYF
TRBJ1-2 | once | TRBV11-2 | TRBD1 | TGTGCCAGCAGCTCCGGACAGGGGTATGGCTACACCTTC | CASSSGQGYGYTF
TRBJ2-3 | - | TRBV7-3 | - | TGTGCCAGCATCCTCCGGGCGACAGAGAGCACAGATACGCAGTATTTT | CASILRATESTDTQYF
TRBJ2-1 | few | TRBV5-1 | - | TGCGCCAGCAGCTTGGTGGGCGTTACCGATGAGCAGTTCTTC | CASSLVGVTDEQFF
TRBJ1-1 | few | TRBV6-6 | TRBD1 | TGTGCCAGCAGTCGCCAGGACAGGGGAGCTTTCTTT | CASSRQDRGAFF
TRBJ2-7 | few | TRBV6-6 | - | TGTGCCAGCAGTGCTACAGGCCTCTGGGGCGAGCAGTACTTC | CASSATGLWGEQYF
TRBJ1-2 | - | TRBV27 | TRBD1 | TGTGCCAGCAAACGGACAGGGTCCGGCTACACCTTC | CASKRTGSGYTF
TRBJ1-2 | few | TRBV7-3 | TRBD1 | TGTGCCAGCAGCTTAACCGGACAGGGAGTCGGCTACACCTTC | CASSLTGQGVGYTF
TRBJ1-2 | - | TRBV2 | TRBD1 | TGTGCCAGCAGTCCGGGACAGGGCTTCCATGGCTACACCTTC | CASSPGQGFHGYTF
TRBJ1-5 | - | TRBV6-5 | - | TGTGCCAGCAGCTCCTTGTACAGCCCGTCCCAGCCCCAGCATTTT | CASSSLYSPSQPQHF
TRBJ2-1 | - | TRBV6-1 | - | TGTGCCAGCAGTAGGGGGATATGGGGGCGGGTTGAGCAGTTCTTC | CASSRGIWGRVEQFF
TRBJ1-3 | - | TRBV11-2 | TRBD1 | TGTGCCAGCAGCCTACCGGGACAGGGGTTCTCTGGAAACACCATATATTTT | CASSLPGQGFSGNTIYF
TRBJ2-2 | - | TRBV25-1 | - | TGTGCCAGCAGTCCTCGACAGATAGGTGGGGAGCTGTTTTTT | CASSPRQIGGELFF
TRBJ2-6 | - | TRBV18 | - | TGTGCCAGCTCACCAGGGGGGAATGGGGCCAACGTCCTGACTTTC | CASSPGGNGANVLTF
TRBJ2-3 | - | TRBV9 | TRBD2 | TGTGCCAGCAGCGTAGGTGGCCAGCGGGAGTGGGATACAGATACGCAGTATTTT | CASSVGGQREWDTDTQYF
TRBJ2-1 | few | TRBV27 | - | TGTGCCAGCAGGAAACAGGAGATGGTCTTGGGGTTCTATGAGCAGTTCTTC | CASRKQEMVLGFYEQFF
TRBJ2-1 | once | TRBV30 | TRBD2 | TGTGCCTGGAGTGTTTCTAGGACTAGCGGGAGTTACAATGAGCAGTTCTTC | CAWSVSRTSGSYNEQFF
TRBJ1-2 | few | TRBV29-1 | - | TGCAGCGTTGTAAGCCCAAACTATGGCTACACCTTC | CSVVSPNYGYTF
TRBJ1-5 | - | TRBV19 | - | TGTGCCAGTAGTCCCAACAGAGTTCAGCCCCAGCATTTT | CASSPNRVQPQHF
TRBJ2-7 | - | TRBV5-1 | TRBD2 | TGCGCCAGCAGCTATTTTGCGGGGGACTACGAGCAGTACTTC | CASSYFAGDYEQYF
TRBJ2-7 | - | TRBV7-9 | - | TGTGCCAGCAGCTTCCGCGGGTCCTCCTACGAGCAGTACTTC | CASSFRGSSYEQYF
TRBJ2-3 | - | TRBV6-5 | - | TGTGTGGTGACAGGACCCACAGATACGCAGTATTTT | CVVTGPTDTQYF
TRBJ2-1 | - | TRBV5-1 | TRBD2 | TGCGCCACCTCCATACTAGCGGGTAACAATGAGCAGTTCTTC | CATSILAGNNEQFF
TRBJ2-1 | - | TRBV5-4 | - | TGTGCCAGCAGCTTGCCGGGGGACAGCTCCTACAATGAGCAGTTCTTC | CASSLPGDSSYNEQFF
TRBJ1-1 | - | TRBV5-1 | - | TGCGCCAGCAGCTTGGTACAATACGGGTCCCTCCCTGGGGCCACTGAAGCTTTCTTT | CASSLVQYGSLPGATEAFF
TRBJ2-2 | - | TRBV7-9 | - | TGTGCCAGCAGTCAAGACGAGCCGGGTTCGCTCACCGGGGAGCTGTTTTTT | CASSQDEPGSLTGELFF